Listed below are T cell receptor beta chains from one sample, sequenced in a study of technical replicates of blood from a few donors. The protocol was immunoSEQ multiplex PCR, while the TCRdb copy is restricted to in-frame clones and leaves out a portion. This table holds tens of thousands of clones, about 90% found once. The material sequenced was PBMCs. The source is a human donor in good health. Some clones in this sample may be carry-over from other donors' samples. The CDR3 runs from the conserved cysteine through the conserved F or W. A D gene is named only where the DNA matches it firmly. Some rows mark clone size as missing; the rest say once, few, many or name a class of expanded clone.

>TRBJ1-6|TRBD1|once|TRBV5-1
CASSLRTGGQINNSPLHF
TGCGCCAGCAGCTTAAGGACAGGGGGCCAAATCAATAATTCACCCCTCCACTTT
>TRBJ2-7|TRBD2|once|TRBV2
CASSDSGGTYEQYF
TGTGCCAGCAGTGATAGCGGGGGGACCTACGAGCAGTACTTC
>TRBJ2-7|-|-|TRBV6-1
CASSPGTWAYEQYF
TGTGCCAGCAGTCCCGGGACATGGGCCTACGAGCAGTACTTC
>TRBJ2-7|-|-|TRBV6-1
CASSPKTAGHYEQYF
TGTGCCAGCAGTCCTAAGACGGCCGGACACTACGAGCAGTACTTC
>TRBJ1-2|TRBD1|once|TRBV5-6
CASSSGQVPGYTF
TGTGCCAGCAGCTCCGGACAGGTCCCTGGCTACACCTTC
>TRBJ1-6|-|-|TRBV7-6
CASSLVQQTYNSPLHF
TGTGCCAGCAGCTTAGTACAGCAAACCTATAATTCACCCCTCCACTTT
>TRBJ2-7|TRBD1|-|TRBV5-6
CASSKNRGLYEQYF
TGTGCCAGCAGCAAGAACAGGGGGCTGTACGAGCAGTACTTC
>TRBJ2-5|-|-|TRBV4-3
CASSQDRRTQETQYF
TGCGCCAGCAGCCAAGATCGGAGGACCCAAGAGACCCAGTACTTC
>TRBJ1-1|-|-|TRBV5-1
CASSLEENMNTEAFF
TGCGCCAGCAGCTTAGAAGAAAACATGAACACTGAAGCTTTCTTT
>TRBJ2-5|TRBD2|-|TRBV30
CAWSVRRGTSRQETQYF
TGTGCCTGGAGTGTACGCCGTGGGACTAGCAGACAAGAGACCCAGTACTTC
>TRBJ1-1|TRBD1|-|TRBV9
CASSAQGALNTEAFF
TGTGCCAGCAGCGCACAGGGGGCCTTGAACACTGAAGCTTTCTTT
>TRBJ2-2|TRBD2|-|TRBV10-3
CAIKTSTTGELFF
TGTGCCATCAAGACTAGCACGACCGGGGAGCTGTTTTTT
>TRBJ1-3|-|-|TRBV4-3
CASSQESAGNTIYF
TGCGCCAGCAGCCAAGAGTCAGCTGGAAACACCATATATTTT
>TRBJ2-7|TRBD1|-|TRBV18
CASKMPGQGDYEQYF
TGTGCCAGCAAAATGCCGGGACAGGGAGACTACGAGCAGTACTTC